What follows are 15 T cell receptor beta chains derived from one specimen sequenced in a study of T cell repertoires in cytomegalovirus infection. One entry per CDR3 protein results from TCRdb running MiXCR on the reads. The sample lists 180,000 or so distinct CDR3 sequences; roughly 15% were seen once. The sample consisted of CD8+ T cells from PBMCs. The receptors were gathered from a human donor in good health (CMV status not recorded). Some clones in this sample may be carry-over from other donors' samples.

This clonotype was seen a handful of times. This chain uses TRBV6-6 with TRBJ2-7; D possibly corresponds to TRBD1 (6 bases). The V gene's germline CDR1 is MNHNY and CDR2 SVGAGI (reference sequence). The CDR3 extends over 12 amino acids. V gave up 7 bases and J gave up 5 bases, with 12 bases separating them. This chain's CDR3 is CASTTGLHEQYF. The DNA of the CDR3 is TGTGCCAGCACCACAGGGCTCCACGAGCAGTACTTC.

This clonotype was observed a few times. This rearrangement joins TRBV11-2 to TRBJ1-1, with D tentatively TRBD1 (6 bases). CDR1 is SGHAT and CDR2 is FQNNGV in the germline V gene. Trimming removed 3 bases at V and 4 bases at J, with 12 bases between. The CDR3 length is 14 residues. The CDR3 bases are TGTGCCAGCAGCTTGGCCGGGGGCACCACTGAAGCTTTCTTT. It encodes CASSLAGGTTEAFF.

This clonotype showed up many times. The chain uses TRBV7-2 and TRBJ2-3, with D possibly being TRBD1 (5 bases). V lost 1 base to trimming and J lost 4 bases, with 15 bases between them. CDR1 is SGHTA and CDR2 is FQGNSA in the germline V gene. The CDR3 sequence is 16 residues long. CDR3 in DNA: TGTGCCAGCAGCTTAGACAGGCCCCCATACGCAGATACGCAGTATTTT. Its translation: CASSLDRPPYADTQYF. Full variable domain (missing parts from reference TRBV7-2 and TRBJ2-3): GAGVSQSPSNKVTEKGKDVELRCDPISGHTALYWYRQSLGQGLEFLIYFQGNSAPDKSGLPSDRFSAERTGGSVSTLTIQRTQQEDSAVYLCASSLDRPPYADTQYFGPGTRLTVL.

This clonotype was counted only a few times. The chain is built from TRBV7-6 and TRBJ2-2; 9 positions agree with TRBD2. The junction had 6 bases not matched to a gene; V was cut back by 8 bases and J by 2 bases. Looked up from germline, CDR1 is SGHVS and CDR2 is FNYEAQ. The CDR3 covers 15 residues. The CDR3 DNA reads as TGTGCCAGCGGTCCGGGACTAGCAAACACCGGGGAGCTGTTTTTT. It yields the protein CASGPGLANTGELFF.

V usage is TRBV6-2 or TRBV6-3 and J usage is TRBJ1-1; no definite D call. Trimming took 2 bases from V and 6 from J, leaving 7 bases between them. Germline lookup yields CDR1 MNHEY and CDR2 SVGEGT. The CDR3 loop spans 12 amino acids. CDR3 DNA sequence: TGTGCCAGCAGTTACCCCTCACCTGAAGCTTTCTTT. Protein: CASSYPSPEAFF.

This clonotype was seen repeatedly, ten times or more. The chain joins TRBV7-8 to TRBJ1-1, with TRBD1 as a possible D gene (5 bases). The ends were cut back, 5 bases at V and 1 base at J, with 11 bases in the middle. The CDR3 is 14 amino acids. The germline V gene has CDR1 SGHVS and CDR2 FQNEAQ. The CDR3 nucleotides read TGTGCCAGCAGCCAACCGGGGGGGAACACTGAAGCTTTCTTT. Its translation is CASSQPGGNTEAFF.

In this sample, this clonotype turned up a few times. Written as DNA, the CDR3 is TGTGCCAGCAGTTACGGACGCTCGTCTACAACCTTC. It translates to CASSYGRSSTTF. The chain is built from TRBV6-2 or TRBV6-3 and TRBJ1-2, with unresolved D. Germline V gene sequence: CDR1 MNHEY, CDR2 SVGEGT. V gave up 2 bases and J gave up 14 bases, with 15 bases separating them. CDR3 size: 12 residues.

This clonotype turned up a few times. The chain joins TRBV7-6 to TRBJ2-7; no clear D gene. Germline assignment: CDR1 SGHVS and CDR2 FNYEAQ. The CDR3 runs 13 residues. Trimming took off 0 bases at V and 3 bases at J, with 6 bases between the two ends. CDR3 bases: TGTGCCAGCAGCTTAGCGCGGTACTACGAGCAGTACTTC. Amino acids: CASSLARYYEQYF.

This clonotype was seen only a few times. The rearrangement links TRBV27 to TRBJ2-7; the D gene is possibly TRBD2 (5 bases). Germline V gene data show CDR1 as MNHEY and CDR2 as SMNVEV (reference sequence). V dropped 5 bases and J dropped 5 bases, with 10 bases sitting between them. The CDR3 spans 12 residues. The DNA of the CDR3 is TGTGCCAGCAGTCGCGGGTCCAACGAGCAGTACTTC. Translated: CASSRGSNEQYF.

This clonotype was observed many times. The CDR3 sequence: CASSRGVSHEQYF. CDR3 DNA sequence: TGTGCCAGCAGCCGTGGGGTATCCCACGAGCAGTACTTC. The V and J genes are TRBV7-6 and TRBJ2-7; no reliable D call. Trimming took off 5 bases at V and 5 bases at J, with 13 bases between the two ends. In germline, CDR1 is SGHVS, CDR2 FNYEAQ. CDR3 length equals 13 residues.

Written as DNA, the CDR3 is TGTGCCAGCACTGATAGGGAGAGCATTCAGTACTTC. Protein product: CASTDRESIQYF. The V gene is TRBV27, the J gene TRBJ2-4, with D possibly matching TRBD2 (5 bases). Looked up from germline, CDR1 is MNHEY and CDR2 is SMNVEV (reference sequence). Trimming took 7 bases from V and 9 from J, leaving 13 bases between them. The CDR3 loop spans 12 amino acids.

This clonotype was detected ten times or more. The CDR3 here is CASANDPGDTEAFF. The CDR3 DNA reads TGTGCCAGTGCAAATGACCCCGGGGACACTGAAGCTTTCTTT. The rearrangement joins TRBV7-2 to TRBJ1-1; no firm D call. Between the trimmed V and J ends, which lost 9 bases and 3 bases, there was a span of 17 bases. The CDR3 is 14 amino acids. Germline V gene data show CDR1 as SGHTA and CDR2 as FQGNSA.

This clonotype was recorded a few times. This chain's CDR3 is CASRQSGGTDTQYF. The CDR3 region has the DNA TGTGCCAGCCGTCAGTCAGGGGGCACAGATACGCAGTATTTT. The V and J genes are TRBV7-6 and TRBJ2-3, with D possibly TRBD1 on 6 matching bases. Germline CDR1 SGHVS, CDR2 FNYEAQ. The V gene lost 8 bases and the J gene lost 1 base, with 13 bases spanning the gap. The CDR3 length is 14 residues.

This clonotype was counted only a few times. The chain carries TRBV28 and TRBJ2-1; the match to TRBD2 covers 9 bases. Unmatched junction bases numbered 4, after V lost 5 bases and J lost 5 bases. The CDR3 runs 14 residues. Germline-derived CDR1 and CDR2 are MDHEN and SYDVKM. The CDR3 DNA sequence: TGTGCCAGCAGTAGCGGGGGGACAAACAATGAGCAGTTCTTC. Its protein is CASSSGGTNNEQFF. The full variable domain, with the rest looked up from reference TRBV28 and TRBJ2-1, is DVKVTQSSRYLVKRTGEKVFLECVQDMDHENMFWYRQDPGLGLRLIYFSYDVKMKEKGDIPEGYSVSREKKERFSLILESASTNQTSMYLCASSSGGTNNEQFFGPGTRLTVL.

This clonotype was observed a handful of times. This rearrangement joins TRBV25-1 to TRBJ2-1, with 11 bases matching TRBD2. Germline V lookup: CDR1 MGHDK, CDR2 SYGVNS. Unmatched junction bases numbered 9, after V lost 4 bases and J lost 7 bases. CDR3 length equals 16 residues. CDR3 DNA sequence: TGTGCCAGCAGTGTCACTAGCGGGGGCCTGGGGAATGAGCAGTTCTTC. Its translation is CASSVTSGGLGNEQFF.